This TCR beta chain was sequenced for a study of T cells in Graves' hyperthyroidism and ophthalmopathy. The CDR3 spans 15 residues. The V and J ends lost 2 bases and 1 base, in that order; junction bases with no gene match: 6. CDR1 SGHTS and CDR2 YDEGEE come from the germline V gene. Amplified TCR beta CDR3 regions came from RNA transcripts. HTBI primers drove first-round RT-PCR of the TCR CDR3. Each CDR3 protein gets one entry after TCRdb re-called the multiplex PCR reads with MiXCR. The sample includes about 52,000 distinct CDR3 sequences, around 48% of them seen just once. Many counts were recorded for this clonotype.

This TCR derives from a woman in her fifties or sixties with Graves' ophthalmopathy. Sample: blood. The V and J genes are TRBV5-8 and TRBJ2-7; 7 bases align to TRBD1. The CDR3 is CASSFPGQLSYEQYF. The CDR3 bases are TGTGCCAGCAGCTTCCCGGGACAGCTATCCTACGAGCAGTACTTC.